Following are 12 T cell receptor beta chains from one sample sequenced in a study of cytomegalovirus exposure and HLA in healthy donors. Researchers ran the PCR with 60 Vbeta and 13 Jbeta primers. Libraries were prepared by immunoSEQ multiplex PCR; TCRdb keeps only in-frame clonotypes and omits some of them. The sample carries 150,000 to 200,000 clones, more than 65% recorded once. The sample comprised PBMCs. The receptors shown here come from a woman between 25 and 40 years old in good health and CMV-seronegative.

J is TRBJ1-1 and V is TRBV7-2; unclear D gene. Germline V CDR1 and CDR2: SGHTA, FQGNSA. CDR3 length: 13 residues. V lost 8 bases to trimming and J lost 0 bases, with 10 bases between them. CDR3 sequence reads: CASGLEMNTEAFF. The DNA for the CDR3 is TGTGCCAGCGGGCTGGAAATGAACACTGAAGCTTTCTTT. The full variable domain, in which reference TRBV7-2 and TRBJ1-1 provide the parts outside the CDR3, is GAGVSQSPSNKVTEKGKDVELRCDPISGHTALYWYRQSLGQGLEFLIYFQGNSAPDKSGLPSDRFSAERTGGSVSTLTIQRTQQEDSAVYLCASGLEMNTEAFFGQGTRLTVV.

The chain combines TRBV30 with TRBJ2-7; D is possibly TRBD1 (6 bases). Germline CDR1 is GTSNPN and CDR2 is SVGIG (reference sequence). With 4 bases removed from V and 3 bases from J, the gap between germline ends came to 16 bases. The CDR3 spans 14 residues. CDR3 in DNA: TGTGCCTGGACCCGGGACATATCTAGCTACGAGCAGTACTTC. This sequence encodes CAWTRDISSYEQYF.

The CDR3 DNA sequence: TGTGCCAGCAGTGAATTGGCGGCAGGGGGTAATAACTATGGCTACACCTTC. It yields the protein CASSELAAGGNNYGYTF. V usage is TRBV25-1 and J usage is TRBJ1-2; TRBD1 aligns across 7 bases. The CDR3 is 17 amino acids. Per the germline V gene, CDR1 is MGHDK and CDR2 is SYGVNS. V trimming: 1 base; J trimming: 1 base; junction bases outside the gene matches: 9.

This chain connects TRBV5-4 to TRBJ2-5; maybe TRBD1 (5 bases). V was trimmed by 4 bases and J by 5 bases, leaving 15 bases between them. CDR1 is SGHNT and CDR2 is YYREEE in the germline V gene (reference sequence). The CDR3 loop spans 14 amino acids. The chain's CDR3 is CASSARTSGETQYF. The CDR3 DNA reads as TGTGCCAGCAGCGCACGGACGTCAGGGGAGACCCAGTACTTC.

The CDR3 DNA sequence: TGTGCCAGCAGCCGATTTCAATACCGGGGGGATTTGGGCAAAAACATTCAGTACTTC. Translating gives CASSRFQYRGDLGKNIQYF. V usage is TRBV7-2 and J usage is TRBJ2-4, with 7 bases lining up with TRBD2. CDR3 size: 19 residues. The ends lost 5 bases at V and 3 bases at J; junction bases unmatched: 19. CDR1 and CDR2 (germline): SGHTA, FQGNSA.

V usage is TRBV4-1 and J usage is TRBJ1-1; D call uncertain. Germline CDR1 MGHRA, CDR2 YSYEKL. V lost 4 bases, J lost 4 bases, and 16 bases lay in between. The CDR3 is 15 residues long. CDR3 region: CASSLRLEVVTEAFF. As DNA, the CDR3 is TGCGCCAGCAGCCTAAGATTGGAGGTTGTCACTGAAGCTTTCTTT.

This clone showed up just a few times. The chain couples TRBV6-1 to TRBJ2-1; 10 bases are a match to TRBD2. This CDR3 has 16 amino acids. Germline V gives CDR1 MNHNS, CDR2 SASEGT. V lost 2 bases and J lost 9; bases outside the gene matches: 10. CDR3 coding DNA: TGTGCCAGCAGTGAACTTGGGGCTAGCGGGGGTGTTGAGCAGTTCTTC. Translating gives CASSELGASGGVEQFF.

The CDR3 DNA reads as TGTGCCAGCAGCTTTATACTCTATGGCTACACCTTC. Translation: CASSFILYGYTF. The gene calls are TRBV7-2 and TRBJ1-2; D uncertain. In germline, CDR1 is SGHTA, CDR2 FQGNSA. CDR3 length: 12 amino acids. The V and J ends lost 3 bases and 4 bases respectively, with 6 bases between them.

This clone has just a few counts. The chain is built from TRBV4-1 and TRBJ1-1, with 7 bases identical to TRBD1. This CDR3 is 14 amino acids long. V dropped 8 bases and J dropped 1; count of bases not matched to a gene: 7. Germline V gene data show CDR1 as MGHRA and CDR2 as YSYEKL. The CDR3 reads CASARQGGNTEAFF. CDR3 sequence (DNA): TGCGCCAGCGCCAGACAGGGTGGGAACACTGAAGCTTTCTTT.

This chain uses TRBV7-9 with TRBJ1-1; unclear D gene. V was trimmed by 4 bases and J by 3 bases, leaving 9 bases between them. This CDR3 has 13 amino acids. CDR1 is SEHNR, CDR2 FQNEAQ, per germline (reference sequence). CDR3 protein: CASSSVLDTEAFF. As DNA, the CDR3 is TGTGCCAGCAGCTCTGTACTGGACACTGAAGCTTTCTTT.

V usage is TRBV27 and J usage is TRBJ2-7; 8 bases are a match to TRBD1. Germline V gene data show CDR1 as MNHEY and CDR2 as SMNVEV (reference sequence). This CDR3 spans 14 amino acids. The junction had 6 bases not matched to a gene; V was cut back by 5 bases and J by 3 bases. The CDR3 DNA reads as TGTGCCAGCAGTCAGCGGACAGGGCTCTACGAGCAGTACTTC. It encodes CASSQRTGLYEQYF.

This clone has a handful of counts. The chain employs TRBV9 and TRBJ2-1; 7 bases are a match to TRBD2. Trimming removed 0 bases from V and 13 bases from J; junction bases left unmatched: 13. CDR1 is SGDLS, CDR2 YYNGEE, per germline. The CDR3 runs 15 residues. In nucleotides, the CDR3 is TGTGCCAGCAGCGTAGGGCAGACGCTTGGGAGGGGACAGTTCTTC. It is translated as CASSVGQTLGRGQFF.